These 6 T cell receptor beta chains came from one sample sequenced in a study of T cells after yellow fever vaccination. From the 5' RACE reads, TCRdb called clonotypes with MiXCR, one entry per CDR3 protein. The repertoire holds approximately 110,000 distinct CDR3 sequences, with roughly 8.9% as singletons. The specimen comprised CD8+ T cells sorted from PBMCs, sampled 45 days after the yellow fever booster vaccination. Source of these receptors: a young man who received the YFV17D yellow fever vaccine.

There are many counts of this clonotype. The chain couples TRBV3-1 to TRBJ2-3; weak D call: TRBD1 (5 bases). The CDR3 length is 16 residues. V dropped 4 bases and J dropped 0 bases, with 14 bases sitting between them. Per germline, CDR1 LGHDT and CDR2 YNNKEL (reference sequence). The CDR3 is CASSRLTVSSTDTQYF. CDR3 DNA: TGTGCCAGCAGCCGGTTGACAGTGTCTAGCACAGATACGCAGTATTTT.

This clonotype was recorded many times. The J gene is TRBJ2-1, the V gene TRBV5-1; maybe TRBD2 (6 bases). The CDR3 is 16 amino acids. V lost 0 bases and J 0 bases, leaving 10 bases between the germline ends. CDR1 is SGHRS, CDR2 YFSETQ, per germline. CDR3 loop: CASSLGDWSSYNEQFF. CDR3 DNA: TGCGCCAGCAGCTTGGGGGACTGGAGCTCCTACAATGAGCAGTTCTTC.

This clonotype was counted at least ten times. V and J are TRBV11-2 and TRBJ2-7; 8 bases match TRBD1. Per germline, CDR1 SGHAT and CDR2 FQNNGV. The CDR3 totals 14 residues. Losses at the gene ends were 6 bases for V and 7 bases for J; bases not matched to a gene: 11. This chain's CDR3 is CASRGTGRIMEQYF. CDR3 in DNA: TGTGCCAGCAGAGGGACAGGAAGGATTATGGAGCAGTACTTC.

This clonotype was picked up many times. The chain employs TRBV6-5 and TRBJ2-7, with D unresolved. This CDR3 region has 14 residues. Germline V gene sequence: CDR1 MNHEY, CDR2 SVGAGI. V lost 2 bases and J 3 bases, leaving 11 bases between the germline ends. The CDR3 DNA sequence: TGTGCCAGCAGTTACCGATCGAACCGCTACGAGCAGTACTTC. It translates to CASSYRSNRYEQYF.

This clonotype was detected ten times or more. The rearrangement joins TRBV12-5 to TRBJ2-5; 7 bases agree with TRBD2. The CDR3 spans 16 residues. V dropped 1 base and J dropped 1; count of bases not matched to a gene: 6. Per germline, CDR1 LGHNT and CDR2 FRNRAP. For the CDR3, the DNA is TGTGCTAGTGGTTTGGCCGCGGGAGTCCTCCAAGAGACCCAGTACTTC. Translating it yields CASGLAAGVLQETQYF. The entire variable domain, with the rest obtained from reference TRBV12-5 and TRBJ2-5, is as follows: DARVTQTPRHKVTEMGQEVTMRCQPILGHNTVFWYRQTMMQGLELLAYFRNRAPLDDSGMPKDRFSAEMPDATLATLKIQPSEPRDSAVYFCASGLAAGVLQETQYFGPGTRLLVL.

This clonotype has only a few counts. The rearrangement joins TRBV11-2 to TRBJ2-3; 12 bases are shared with TRBD2. Germline values: CDR1 SGHAT, CDR2 FQNNGV. The trim removed 7 bases at V and 0 bases at J, leaving 14 bases unmatched. This CDR3 has 19 amino acids. CDR3 coding DNA: TGTGCCAGCACCCCGGGCCTTTACCTAGCGGGAGGGAGCACAGATACGCAGTATTTT. This sequence encodes CASTPGLYLAGGSTDTQYF.